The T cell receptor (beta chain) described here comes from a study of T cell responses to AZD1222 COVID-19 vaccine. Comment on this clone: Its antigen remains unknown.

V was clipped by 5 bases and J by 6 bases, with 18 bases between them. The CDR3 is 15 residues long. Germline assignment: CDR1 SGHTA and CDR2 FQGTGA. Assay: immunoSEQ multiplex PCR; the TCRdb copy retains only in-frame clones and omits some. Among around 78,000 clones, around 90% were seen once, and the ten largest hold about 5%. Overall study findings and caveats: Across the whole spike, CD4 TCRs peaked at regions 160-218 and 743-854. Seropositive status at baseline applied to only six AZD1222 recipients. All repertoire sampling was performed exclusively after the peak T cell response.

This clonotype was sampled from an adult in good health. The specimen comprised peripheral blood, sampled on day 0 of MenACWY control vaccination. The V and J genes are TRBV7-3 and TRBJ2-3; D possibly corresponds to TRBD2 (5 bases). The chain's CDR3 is CASSPFGLTMDTQYF. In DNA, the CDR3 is TGTGCCAGCAGCCCATTCGGACTCACCATGGATACGCAGTATTTT.